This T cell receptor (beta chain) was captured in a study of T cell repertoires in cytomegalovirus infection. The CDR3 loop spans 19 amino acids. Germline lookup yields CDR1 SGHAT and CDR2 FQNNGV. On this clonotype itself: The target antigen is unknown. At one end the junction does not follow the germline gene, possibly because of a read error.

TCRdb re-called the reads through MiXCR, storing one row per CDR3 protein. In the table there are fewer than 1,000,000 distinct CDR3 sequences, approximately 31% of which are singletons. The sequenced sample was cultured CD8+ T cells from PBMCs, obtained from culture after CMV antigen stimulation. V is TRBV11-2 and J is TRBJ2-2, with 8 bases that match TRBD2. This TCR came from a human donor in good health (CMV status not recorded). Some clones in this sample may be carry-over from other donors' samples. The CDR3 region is CVSSQWITGTSEDTGELFF. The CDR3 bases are TGTGTCAGCAGTCAATGGATAACCGGGACTAGTGAGGACACCGGGGAGCTGTTTTTT. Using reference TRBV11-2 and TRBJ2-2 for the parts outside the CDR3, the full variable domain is EAGVAQSPRYKIIEKRQSVAFWCNPISGHATLYWYQQILGQGPKLLIQFQNNGVVDDSQLPKDRFSAERLKGVDSTLKIQPAKLEDSAVYLCVSSQWITGTSEDTGELFFGEGSRLTVL.